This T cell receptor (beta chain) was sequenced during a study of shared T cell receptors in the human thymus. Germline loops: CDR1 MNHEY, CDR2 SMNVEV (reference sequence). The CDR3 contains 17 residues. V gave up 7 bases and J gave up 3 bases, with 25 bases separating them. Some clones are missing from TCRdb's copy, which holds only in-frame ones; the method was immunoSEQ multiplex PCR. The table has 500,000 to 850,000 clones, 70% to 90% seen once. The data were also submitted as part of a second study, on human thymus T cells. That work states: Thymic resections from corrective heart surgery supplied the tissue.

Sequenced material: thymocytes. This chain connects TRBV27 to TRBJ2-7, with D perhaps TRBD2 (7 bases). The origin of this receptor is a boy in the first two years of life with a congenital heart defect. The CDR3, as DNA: TGTGCCAGCACTCCCAAGCAGGGGCGGGGGCTATTCTACGAGCAGTACTTC. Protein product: CASTPKQGRGLFYEQYF.